A selection of T cell receptor beta chains follows, all from one sample in a study of cytomegalovirus exposure and HLA in healthy donors. TCRdb's table, derived via immunoSEQ multiplex PCR, lists solely in-frame clones and lacks some. The sample records under 200,000 clones, around 74% being singletons. The source material was PBMCs. All receptors come from a female donor in good health and CMV-seronegative. CDR3s include the opening cysteine and the closing phenylalanine or tryptophan. D genes are given only for firm matches. Rows may omit the clone size; those that give it use once, few, many or a size class.

cdr3_length | clone_size | d_call | j_call | v_call | cdr3_aa | cdr3_nt
15 | . | TRBD1 | TRBJ1-2 | TRBV6-5 | CASMGTGQQSYGYTF | TGTGCCAGCATGGGGACAGGCCAACAGAGCTATGGCTACACCTTC
16 | . | TRBD2 | TRBJ2-1 | TRBV19 | CASRTARTSGKNEQFF | TGTGCCAGCCGGACGGCTCGGACTAGCGGGAAGAATGAGCAGTTCTTC
15 | few | . | TRBJ2-3 | TRBV6-6 | CASSSLQTSTDTQYF | TGTGCCAGCAGCTCTCTACAGACGAGCACAGATACGCAGTATTTT
14 | . | TRBD1 | TRBJ1-1 | TRBV7-3 | CASSQTGVITEAFF | TGTGCCAGCAGCCAGACAGGGGTGATCACTGAAGCTTTCTTT
18 | . | . | TRBJ1-5 | TRBV7-2 | CASSLAPPAGGSNQPQHF | TGTGCCAGCAGCTTAGCGCCCCCAGCTGGAGGTAGCAATCAGCCCCAGCATTTT
15 | . | . | TRBJ1-2 | TRBV6-5 | CASSRSGSANYGYTF | TGTGCCAGCAGCCGGTCGGGGTCAGCTAACTATGGCTACACCTTC
16 | . | TRBD2 | TRBJ2-1 | TRBV5-1 | CASSFGEGSGRAEQFF | TGCGCCAGCAGCTTCGGTGAGGGTAGCGGGAGGGCCGAGCAGTTCTTC
16 | . | TRBD1 | TRBJ1-2 | TRBV9 | CASSVKTGGDTGGYTF | TGTGCCAGCAGCGTCAAAACAGGGGGCGATACCGGTGGCTACACCTTC
17 | . | . | TRBJ1-1 | TRBV12-2 | CASRLVSTGFVHTEAFF | TGTGCAAGTCGCTTAGTATCGACAGGGTTCGTGCACACTGAAGCTTTCTTT
14 | . | . | TRBJ2-5 | TRBV13 | CASSGGGPSETQYF | TGTGCCAGCAGCGGGGGGGGGCCATCAGAGACCCAGTACTTC
16 | . | TRBD2 | TRBJ2-2 | TRBV5-1 | CASSLTSGGRAGELFF | TGCGCCAGCAGCTTAACTAGCGGGGGCAGGGCCGGGGAGCTGTTTTTT
14 | . | . | TRBJ2-2 | TRBV2 | CASRPEVVFGELFF | TGTGCCAGCAGGCCCGAGGTTGTGTTCGGGGAGCTGTTTTTT
15 | . | . | TRBJ1-6 | TRBV7-2 | CASSLVQGLNSPLHF | TGTGCCAGCAGCTTAGTCCAGGGGCTTAATTCACCCCTCCACTTT
16 | . | TRBD2 | TRBJ2-7 | TRBV28 | CASSDRGAGGHGEQYF | TGTGCCAGCAGTGACAGAGGGGCGGGAGGGCATGGCGAGCAGTACTTC
16 | . | . | TRBJ1-5 | TRBV2 | CASSEILGQGNQPQHF | TGTGCCAGCAGTGAAATACTGGGGCAGGGCAATCAGCCCCAGCATTTT